This T cell receptor (beta chain) was documented in a study of T cells in Graves' hyperthyroidism and ophthalmopathy. The V gene's germline CDR1 is MGHRA and CDR2 YSYEKL. This CDR3 has 14 amino acids. Trimming left V 0 bases short and J 4 bases short, with 7 bases between. This clonotype was seen more than once but under ten times. Researchers amplified the TCR beta CDR3 regions from RNA transcripts. In the first-round RT-PCR of the TCR CDR3, the HTBI primer set was used. One entry per CDR3 protein, called by TCRdb with MiXCR from the multiplex PCR reads. The data show some 560,000 distinct CDR3 sequences, around 13% seen once.

Sequencing was done on a sample of blood. This TCR was recovered from a middle-aged woman with Graves' hyperthyroidism. V is TRBV4-1 and J is TRBJ1-5, with a possible D match to TRBD1 (5 bases). In DNA, the CDR3 is TGCGCCAGCAGCCAAGATGGGGGGAATCAGCCCCAGCATTTT. Encoded protein: CASSQDGGNQPQHF.